Each of the 10 T cell receptor beta chains below was sequenced from the same sample in a study of CD8 T cells in Susac syndrome. The RNA input was about 0.45 to 1 ug, and it was reverse transcribed with random hexamers. In TCRdb, the immunoSEQ multiplex PCR reads were re-called with MiXCR into one record per CDR3 protein. The sample includes 120,000 or so distinct CDR3 sequences, approximately 96% seen only once; the top ten take 0.13% to 0.15%. What was sequenced was CD4+ T cells from PBMCs. The receptors shown here come from a human donor with Susac syndrome.

This clonotype was found a few times. This chain uses TRBV12-3 or TRBV12-4 with TRBJ2-6, with unresolved D. The CDR3 covers 15 residues. V shed 3 bases and J shed 1 base, with 7 bases lying between them. For the CDR3, the DNA is TGTGCCAGCAGTTTCGGCGTTTCTGGGGCCAACGTCCTGACTTTC. Amino acids: CASSFGVSGANVLTF.

The rearrangement joins TRBV7-9 to TRBJ2-3; 9 positions agree with TRBD2. V lost 6 bases and J lost 0; bases outside the gene matches: 4. The CDR3 contains 15 residues. The germline gives CDR1 SEHNR, CDR2 FQNEAQ (reference sequence). The CDR3 DNA sequence: TGTGCCAGCAGAAGTACTAGCGGGAGCACAGATACGCAGTATTTT. Translating it yields CASRSTSGSTDTQYF.

This clonotype was found once. V is TRBV13 and J is TRBJ2-1; 7 bases align to TRBD2. The CDR3 has 15 residues. After removal of 5 bases from V and 5 bases from J, the junction contained 9 bases not matched to a gene. CDR1 is PRHDT, CDR2 FYEKMQ, per germline (reference sequence). The CDR3 protein is CASSRSGTNNNEQFF. The DNA for the CDR3 is TGTGCCAGCAGCCGGAGCGGGACCAACAACAATGAGCAGTTCTTC. Combining the CDR3 with reference TRBV13 and TRBJ2-1 gives the whole variable domain AAGVIQSPRHLIKEKRETATLKCYPIPRHDTVYWYQQGPGQDPQFLISFYEKMQSDKGSIPDRFSAQQFSDYHSELNMSSLELGDSALYFCASSRSGTNNNEQFFGPGTRLTVL.

The chain carries TRBV2 and TRBJ2-7; possible D gene TRBD2, 5 bases. CDR3 length: 12 amino acids. The V end lost 6 bases, the J end lost 4 bases, and 10 bases lay between the germline ends. CDR1 is SNHLY, CDR2 FYNNEI, per germline. DNA for the CDR3: TGTGCCAGCAGAGAGGGAAGATACGAGCAGTACTTC. Translated, it gives CASREGRYEQYF.

This chain uses TRBV20-1 with TRBJ2-4, with unresolved D. The CDR3 is 15 residues long. V lost 6 bases, J lost 8 bases, and 23 bases lay in between. From germline, CDR1 is DFQATT and CDR2 SNEGSKA (reference sequence). The CDR3 protein is CSATEMSTFVHIQYF. In nucleotides, the CDR3 is TGCAGTGCCACGGAAATGTCGACATTTGTGCACATTCAGTACTTC.

V is TRBV20-1 and J is TRBJ2-1, with D tentatively TRBD1 or TRBD2 (6 bases each). Trimming took 3 bases from V and 9 from J, leaving 21 bases between them. Per the germline V gene, CDR1 is DFQATT and CDR2 is SNEGSKA (reference sequence). The CDR3 length is 15 residues. The DNA of the CDR3 is TGCAGTGCTAGGACTACTAGTCCCGGGGGCGGTGAGCAGTTCTTC. Amino acids: CSARTTSPGGGEQFF.

V and J are TRBV20-1 and TRBJ1-5; a possible D gene is TRBD1 (6 bases). The germline V gene has CDR1 DFQATT and CDR2 SNEGSKA (reference sequence). This CDR3 contains 15 residues. Trimming took off 1 base at V and 3 bases at J, with 13 bases between the two ends. Here the CDR3 reads CSARVRGGDNQPQHF. The CDR3 nucleotides are TGCAGTGCTAGAGTCAGGGGTGGTGACAATCAGCCCCAGCATTTT.

The chain uses TRBV12-5 and TRBJ2-3; 11 nucleotides agree with TRBD2. Germline V gene lookup returns CDR1 LGHNT and CDR2 FRNRAP. This CDR3 has 16 amino acids. J was trimmed by 6 bases and V by 6 bases; bases with no gene match: 11. CDR3 bases: TGTGCTAGTGGCGCCGGGCAGACTAGCGGGAAGGATACGCAGTATTTT. Translated, it gives CASGAGQTSGKDTQYF.

The chain combines TRBV14 with TRBJ1-4; no clear D. The V end lost 2 bases, the J end lost 8 bases, and 6 bases lay between the germline ends. The CDR3 contains 12 residues. The germline V gene encodes CDR1 SGHDN and CDR2 FVKESK. The CDR3, as DNA: TGTGCCAGCAGCCAACTAGACGAAAAACTGTTTTTT. It translates to CASSQLDEKLFF.

This chain uses TRBV6-5 with TRBJ2-5; TRBD2 agrees at 7 bases. Trimming cost V 5 bases and J 2 bases; bases outside gene matches: 5. From germline, CDR1 is MNHEY and CDR2 SVGAGI. This CDR3 spans 14 amino acids. CDR3 amino acids: CASSLAEKQETQYF. DNA for the CDR3: TGTGCCAGCAGTCTAGCGGAGAAGCAAGAGACCCAGTACTTC.